The 23 T cell receptor beta chains in this list originate from one sample, sequenced in a study of OX40 agonist ivuxolimab in advanced cancers. Data came from immunoSEQ multiplex PCR; TCRdb stores just in-frame clones and leaves some out. Among roughly 100,000 clones, approximately 80% were seen once, and the ten largest hold over 1.3%. Source: CD4+ or CD8+ T cells sorted from blood, taken in a trial of the OX40 agonist ivuxolimab. These receptors were taken from an adult with an advanced solid tumor such as melanoma, head and neck, liver or kidney cancer.

The chain has TRBV6-6 and TRBJ2-2, with D uncertain. The CDR3 runs 12 residues. Germline V gene sequence: CDR1 MNHNY, CDR2 SVGAGI (reference sequence). Trimming cost V 4 bases and J 5 bases, with 5 bases left between them. The CDR3 bases are TGTGCCAGCAGTTGGGAAACCGGGGAGCTGTTTTTT. Protein sequence: CASSWETGELFF.

The chain is built from TRBV10-2 and TRBJ1-5, with D maybe TRBD1 (5 bases). CDR3 length: 16 residues. Between the trimmed V and J ends, which lost 6 bases and 1 base, there was a span of 16 bases. The germline gives CDR1 WSHSY, CDR2 SAAADI. CDR3 nucleotide sequence: TGCGCCAGCAGGGGTTTCCTCGGGGGGAGCAATCAGCCCCAGCATTTT. Its protein product is CASRGFLGGSNQPQHF.

This chain connects TRBV28 to TRBJ2-1; D is possibly TRBD1 (6 bases). Looked up from germline, CDR1 is MDHEN and CDR2 is SYDVKM. This CDR3 region has 14 residues. V was trimmed by 6 bases and J by 5 bases, leaving 14 bases between them. This CDR3 reads CASSADRINNEQFF. The CDR3 DNA reads TGTGCCAGCAGCGCCGACAGGATTAACAATGAGCAGTTCTTC.

This rearrangement joins TRBV18 to TRBJ2-3; 9 bases align to TRBD1. The CDR3 spans 16 residues. The germline gives CDR1 KGHSH, CDR2 LQKENI. The ends lost 6 bases at V and 0 bases at J; junction bases unmatched: 7. This CDR3 is CASSPRTGVSTDTQYF. CDR3 nucleotides: TGTGCCAGCTCCCCTAGGACAGGGGTCAGCACAGATACGCAGTATTTT.

This clone was seen once. At the DNA level, this CDR3 is encoded by other sequences in the same sample as well. This chain connects TRBV4-2 to TRBJ2-1; no definite D call. CDR1 and CDR2 from the germline V gene are LGHNA and YNFKEQ. There are 14 residues in the CDR3. Trimming removed 1 base from V and 8 bases from J, with 12 bases in between. CDR3 residues: CASSQGGTGDEQFF. CDR3 bases: TGTGCCAGCAGCCAAGGCGGTACTGGCGATGAGCAGTTCTTC.

The V and J genes are TRBV28 and TRBJ1-2; D uncertain. The germline V gene encodes CDR1 MDHEN and CDR2 SYDVKM. V was pared by 1 base and J by 8 bases, with 14 bases between. CDR3 length: 14 amino acids. CDR3 in DNA: TGTGCCAGCAGTTTATCGATGGCCATTGCGGGCTACACCTTC. Translation: CASSLSMAIAGYTF.

The CDR3 DNA is TGTGCCAGCAGCTTATCCGTGGAGGGCGAGCAGTACTTC. This sequence encodes CASSLSVEGEQYF. The rearrangement uses TRBV11-2 and TRBJ2-7; TRBD2 might be the D (6 bases). CDR1 and CDR2 from the germline V gene are SGHAT and FQNNGV. CDR3 length: 13 amino acids. Trimming cost V 2 bases and J 6 bases, with 11 bases left between them.

The chain combines TRBV28 with TRBJ2-4, with D perhaps TRBD1 or TRBD2 (6 bases each). V was pared by 10 bases and J by 0 bases, with 13 bases between. Germline loops: CDR1 MDHEN, CDR2 SYDVKM. The CDR3 is 14 amino acids. This CDR3 reads CATGGILAKNIQYF. The CDR3 DNA sequence: TGTGCCACCGGGGGCATACTAGCCAAAAACATTCAGTACTTC.

The chain couples TRBV4-1 to TRBJ1-3, with a tentative D call TRBD1 (5 bases). Germline values: CDR1 MGHRA, CDR2 YSYEKL. The ends were cut back, 3 bases at V and 4 bases at J, with 16 bases in the middle. This CDR3 has 16 amino acids. CDR3 sequence (DNA): TGCGCCAGCAGCCAGAGGGAGGGGACTTGGGGAAACACCATATATTTT. Its protein product is CASSQREGTWGNTIYF.

This chain joins TRBV28 and TRBJ1-1, with 7 bases fitting TRBD1. Germline CDR1 is MDHEN and CDR2 is SYDVKM. The CDR3 is 15 amino acids. The V and J ends lost 8 bases and 5 bases, in that order; junction bases with no gene match: 14. The CDR3 coding sequence is TGTGCCAGCCTTCCAGGGGGGGGCGAGAGGACTGAAGCTTTCTTT. It translates to CASLPGGGERTEAFF. The full variable domain, with the rest looked up from reference TRBV28 and TRBJ1-1, is DVKVTQSSRYLVKRTGEKVFLECVQDMDHENMFWYRQDPGLGLRLIYFSYDVKMKEKGDIPEGYSVSREKKERFSLILESASTNQTSMYLCASLPGGGERTEAFFGQGTRLTVV.

This clone turned up a few times. J is TRBJ2-1 and V is TRBV7-2, with D perhaps TRBD1 (6 bases). CDR1 and CDR2 (germline): SGHTA, FQGNSA. Trimming shortened V by 3 bases and J by 6 bases, and 15 bases separated the two germline ends. The CDR3 is made up of 15 amino acids. As DNA, the CDR3 is TGTGCCAGCAGCTTGCTAACGCTACAGGGCAATGAGCAGTTCTTC. It yields the protein CASSLLTLQGNEQFF.

This clone was recorded a few times. The V gene is TRBV6-1, the J gene TRBJ1-3, with TRBD1 as a possible D gene (5 bases). Germline V gives CDR1 MNHNS, CDR2 SASEGT. The CDR3 runs 17 residues. The V gene lost 0 bases and the J gene lost 3 bases, with 15 bases spanning the gap. The CDR3 DNA sequence: TGTGCCAGCAGTGAAGCGGGGACCCGGGGGTATGGAAACACCATATATTTT. It translates to CASSEAGTRGYGNTIYF.

The chain combines TRBV5-1 with TRBJ2-2; TRBD2 matches at 14 bases. Per germline, CDR1 SGHRS and CDR2 YFSETQ. CDR3 length equals 18 residues. J gave up 6 bases and V 2 bases, and 9 bases lay outside the gene matches. CDR3 nucleotide sequence: TGCGCCAGCAGCTTTGGGACTAGCGGGAGTAGGTTGGCCGGGGAGCTGTTTTTT. Protein product: CASSFGTSGSRLAGELFF.

The chain combines TRBV6-5 with TRBJ2-1; 9 bases are a match to TRBD2. The germline gives CDR1 MNHEY, CDR2 SVGAGI. The CDR3 is 14 amino acids. With 8 bases clipped from V and 7 bases from J, the junction kept 9 bases outside the gene matches. DNA for the CDR3: TGTGCCAGCCGGGGGCGGGGGGGAATTAATGAGCAGTTCTTC. Its translation is CASRGRGGINEQFF.

The rearrangement links TRBV4-2 to TRBJ2-3; tentative D call: TRBD1 (6 bases). Deletions cut 4 bases from V and 6 bases from J, with 23 bases between. Germline V gene lookup returns CDR1 LGHNA and CDR2 YNFKEQ. This CDR3 region has 17 residues. CDR3 region: CASSPERARARGDTQYF. The CDR3 bases are TGTGCCAGCAGCCCAGAAAGGGCCAGGGCGAGGGGGGATACGCAGTATTTT.

The genes are TRBV6-5 and TRBJ2-4, with a tentative D call TRBD2 (5 bases). CDR3 size: 12 residues. V was cut by 6 bases and J by 8 bases, with 11 bases left in between. Germline V gives CDR1 MNHEY, CDR2 SVGAGI. CDR3 loop: CASSFGMDIQYF. CDR3 nucleotide sequence: TGTGCCAGCAGCTTCGGGATGGACATTCAGTACTTC.

The CDR3 here is CASSLVWSEAFF. CDR3 in DNA: TGTGCCAGCAGCTTAGTGTGGTCTGAAGCTTTCTTT. This sequence joins TRBV13 and TRBJ1-1, with D hard to call. The germline CDR1 and CDR2 sequences are PRHDT and FYEKMQ (reference sequence). The V gene lost 1 base and the J gene lost 6 bases, with 6 bases spanning the gap. The CDR3 is made up of 12 amino acids.

J is TRBJ1-1 and V is TRBV18; unclear D gene. Trimming took 6 bases from V and 0 from J, leaving 8 bases between them. There are 13 residues in the CDR3. Germline V gene sequence: CDR1 KGHSH, CDR2 LQKENI. The CDR3 reads CASSLTVNTEAFF. Here the CDR3 DNA reads TGTGCCAGCTCCCTCACAGTGAACACTGAAGCTTTCTTT.

V usage is TRBV6-1 and J usage is TRBJ1-1; 7 bases fit TRBD1. J was trimmed by 4 bases and V by 8 bases; bases with no gene match: 10. CDR3 length equals 14 residues. Germline lookup yields CDR1 MNHNS and CDR2 SASEGT. CDR3 nucleotide sequence: TGTGCCAGCCATACAGGCAGGGGGGCCACTGAAGCTTTCTTT. Protein sequence: CASHTGRGATEAFF.

The genes are TRBV28 and TRBJ1-1; maybe TRBD1 (5 bases). CDR3 length: 12 residues. Germline CDR1 is MDHEN and CDR2 is SYDVKM. V shed 7 bases and J shed 11 bases, with 17 bases lying between them. CDR3 region: CASTSGHSSAFF. CDR3 nucleotide sequence: TGTGCCAGCACCTCAGGACACTCTTCTGCTTTCTTT.

This clone showed up just a few times. The V and J genes are TRBV4-1 and TRBJ1-2; 7 bases fit TRBD1. Germline CDR1 MGHRA, CDR2 YSYEKL. V lost 8 bases, J lost 3 bases, and 9 bases stayed unmatched. This CDR3 is 14 amino acids long. As DNA, the CDR3 is TGCGCCAGCCCGGATGGCAGGGGGGACTATGGCTACACCTTC. Translation gives CASPDGRGDYGYTF.

This clone was seen a handful of times. V usage is TRBV6-1 and J usage is TRBJ1-5, with D tentatively TRBD1 (5 bases). Germline loops: CDR1 MNHNS, CDR2 SASEGT. This CDR3 has 15 residues. The V gene lost 4 bases and the J gene lost 1 base, with 11 bases spanning the gap. The CDR3 DNA sequence: TGTGCCAGCAGTGCGGGGGTAACGAGCAATCAGCCCCAGCATTTT. As protein: CASSAGVTSNQPQHF.

For the CDR3, the DNA is TGCGCCAGCAGACAGTACGTAGCAACTAATGAAAAACTGTTTTTT. It encodes CASRQYVATNEKLFF. This chain links TRBV4-1 with TRBJ1-4; D gene unclear. The CDR3 loop spans 15 amino acids. The V end was cut by 6 bases, the J end by 0 bases, with 11 bases between. Germline V gene data show CDR1 as MGHRA and CDR2 as YSYEKL.